A selection of T cell receptor beta chains follows, all from one sample in a study of cytomegalovirus exposure and HLA in healthy donors. Produced via immunoSEQ multiplex PCR; TCRdb's table is partial and in-frame only. The table counts under 200,000 clones; around 0.79% lies in the top ten. The sequencing sample was made of PBMCs. Receptor source: a woman between 18 and 29 years old in good health and CMV-seropositive. Each CDR3 is given with its conserved first and last residue. The D gene is left open where the match is weak.

>TRBD1|17|TRBJ2-5|TRBV19
TGTGCCAGTAGTCCCGGGACAGGGGGCAGGGGGCAAGAGACCCAGTACTTC
CASSPGTGGRGQETQYF
>TRBD1|14|TRBJ1-1|TRBV6-4
TGTGCCAGCAGGGGGGACAGCCTGAACACTGAAGCTTTCTTT
CASRGDSLNTEAFF
>TRBD2|17|TRBJ2-2|TRBV15
TGTGCCACCAGCAGAGATCTGCAAGCGGGACGCACCGGGGAGCTGTTTTTT
CATSRDLQAGRTGELFF
>-|13|TRBJ2-1|TRBV29-1
TGCAGCGTTGGAACAGGACCTTACAATGAGCAGTTCTTC
CSVGTGPYNEQFF
>TRBD1|18|TRBJ1-2|TRBV7-9
TGTGCCAGCAGCTTAGGTCAGGGGGAAAGCCCAGGGGGCGATGGCTACACCTTC
CASSLGQGESPGGDGYTF
>-|16|TRBJ2-1|TRBV11-3
TGTGCCAGCAGCTTAGCCGGGACATTAGCTTACAATGAGCAGTTCTTC
CASSLAGTLAYNEQFF
>-|16|TRBJ2-2|TRBV4-3
TGCGCCAGCAGCCAAGTTCGGGGAAGGGTAACCGGGGAGCTGTTTTTT
CASSQVRGRVTGELFF
>-|16|TRBJ1-3|TRBV2
TGTGCCAGCATGCCTCGAGCAGGGGCCACTGGAAACACCATATATTTT
CASMPRAGATGNTIYF
>TRBD2|18|TRBJ2-3|TRBV5-4
TGTGCCAGCAGCTTGGCTCGGCTAGCGGGAGGGATTCCAGATACGCAGTATTTT
CASSLARLAGGIPDTQYF
>-|14|TRBJ2-7|TRBV6-5
TGTGCCAGCAGTCCTTATCAGGAATCCAACGAGCAGTACTTC
CASSPYQESNEQYF
>TRBD2|16|TRBJ2-7|TRBV10-2
TGCGCCAGCAGTCCCCTCTTAGCGGGGCGTACCTACGAGCAGTACTTC
CASSPLLAGRTYEQYF
>-|15|TRBJ2-3|TRBV6-5
TGTGCCAGCAGTCCCCGCGGGCGGGGCACAGATACGCAGTATTTT
CASSPRGRGTDTQYF
>TRBD2|15|TRBJ2-3|TRBV2
TGTGCCAACGAGGGACTAGCGTCTAGCACAGATACGCAGTATTTT
CANEGLASSTDTQYF
>TRBD1|13|TRBJ2-7|TRBV29-1
TGCAGCGTTCGAGGGACAGGCTCCTACGAGCAGTACTTC
CSVRGTGSYEQYF
>TRBD2|17|TRBJ2-5|TRBV7-9
TGTGCCAGCAGCCGGGGACTAGCGGGGTCTTTGGGAGAGACCCAGTACTTC
CASSRGLAGSLGETQYF
>-|13|TRBJ1-2|TRBV19
TGTGCCAGTAGTCCCTCGAGTATCTATGGCTACACCTTC
CASSPSSIYGYTF
>TRBD1|13|TRBJ2-2|TRBV27
TGTGCCAGCAGGGGTACAGGGGCCGGGGAGCTGTTTTTT
CASRGTGAGELFF
>-|15|TRBJ2-3|TRBV6-6
TGTGCCAGCAGTCTGGCCGGGACAAGCACAGATACGCAGTATTTT
CASSLAGTSTDTQYF
>TRBD1|16|TRBJ1-2|TRBV7-9
TGTGCCAGCAGCTTAGCGGGAACAGGGGGCCGGTCTGGCTACACCTTC
CASSLAGTGGRSGYTF
>TRBD2|14|TRBJ2-3|TRBV10-3
TGTGCCATCTCCCGCCGGGGGGGCACAGATACGCAGTATTTT
CAISRRGGTDTQYF
>TRBD1|14|TRBJ1-4|TRBV30
TGTGCCTCCACAGGGGGGGTTACTAATGAAAAACTGTTTTTT
CASTGGVTNEKLFF
>-|13|TRBJ1-1|TRBV6-1
TGTGCCAGCAGTACCAGGGAGAACACTGAAGCTTTCTTT
CASSTRENTEAFF
>TRBD1|17|TRBJ1-1|TRBV5-4
TGTGCCAGCAGCTTCTTTACGCTCGGGACAGGGGGCACTGAAGCTTTCTTT
CASSFFTLGTGGTEAFF
>TRBD1|14|TRBJ2-3|TRBV19
TGTGCCAGTAGTCCTCGGGACAGGGCCGATACGCAGTATTTT
CASSPRDRADTQYF
>-|11|TRBJ2-7|TRBV29-1
TGCAGCGTTTCTGTAGACTACGAGCAGTACTTC
CSVSVDYEQYF
>-|14|TRBJ2-3|TRBV6-4
TGTGCCAGCAGTCCCGGCCTGACTAGTCTGACGCAGTATTTT
CASSPGLTSLTQYF
>TRBD2|15|TRBJ2-7|TRBV2
TGTGCCAGCAGCCAGCGGGGAGGTTTTACCTACGAGCAGTACTTC
CASSQRGGFTYEQYF
>-|13|TRBJ2-3|TRBV27
TGTGCCAGCAGTTTCCTTAGCACAGATACGCAGTATTTT
CASSFLSTDTQYF
>-|12|TRBJ2-3|TRBV6-6
TGTGCCAGCAGGCCACCTGGGGCAGACAAGTATTTT
CASRPPGADKYF